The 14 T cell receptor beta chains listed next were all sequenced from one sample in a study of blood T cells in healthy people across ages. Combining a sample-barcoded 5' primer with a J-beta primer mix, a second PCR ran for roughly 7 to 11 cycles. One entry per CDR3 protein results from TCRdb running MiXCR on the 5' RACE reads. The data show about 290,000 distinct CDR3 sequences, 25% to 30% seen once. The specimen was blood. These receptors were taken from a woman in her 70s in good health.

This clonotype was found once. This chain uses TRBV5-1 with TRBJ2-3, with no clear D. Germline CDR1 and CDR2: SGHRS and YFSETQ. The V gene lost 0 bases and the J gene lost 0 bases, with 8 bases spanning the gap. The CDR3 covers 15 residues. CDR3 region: CASSLGPASTDTQYF. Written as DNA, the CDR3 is TGCGCCAGCAGCTTGGGCCCCGCCAGCACAGATACGCAGTATTTT.

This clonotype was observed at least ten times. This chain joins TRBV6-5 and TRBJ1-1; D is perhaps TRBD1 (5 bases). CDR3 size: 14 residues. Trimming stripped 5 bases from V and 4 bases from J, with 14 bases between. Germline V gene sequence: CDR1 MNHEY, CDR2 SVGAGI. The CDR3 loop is CASSPRFDSTEAFF. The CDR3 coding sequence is TGTGCCAGCAGTCCACGATTCGACAGCACTGAAGCTTTCTTT.

CDR3: CASSPPAGLNIQYF. The CDR3 DNA sequence: TGCGCCAGCAGCCCGCCCGCAGGGCTAAACATTCAGTACTTC. The chain couples TRBV5-1 to TRBJ2-4, with D tentatively TRBD1 (5 bases). The CDR3 consists of 14 residues. Germline V lookup: CDR1 SGHRS, CDR2 YFSETQ. Trimming cost V 4 bases and J 6 bases, with 14 bases left between them. The full variable domain, its missing parts supplied by reference TRBV5-1 and TRBJ2-4, is KAGVTQTPRYLIKTRGQQVTLSCSPISGHRSVSWYQQTPGQGLQFLFEYFSETQRNKGNFPGRFSGRQFSNSRSEMNVSTLELGDSALYLCASSPPAGLNIQYFGAGTRLSVL.

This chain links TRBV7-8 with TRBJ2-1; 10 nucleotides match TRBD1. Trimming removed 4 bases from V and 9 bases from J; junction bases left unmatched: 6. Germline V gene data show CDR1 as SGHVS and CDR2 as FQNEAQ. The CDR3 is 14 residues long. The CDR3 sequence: CASSSRDRGTEQFF. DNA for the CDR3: TGTGCCAGCAGCTCCCGGGACAGGGGTACTGAGCAGTTCTTC.

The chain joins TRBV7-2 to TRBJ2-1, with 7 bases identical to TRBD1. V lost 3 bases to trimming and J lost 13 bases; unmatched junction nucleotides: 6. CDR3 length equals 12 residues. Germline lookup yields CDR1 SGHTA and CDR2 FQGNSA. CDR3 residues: CASSLARQGQFF. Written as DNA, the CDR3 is TGTGCCAGCAGCTTGGCCCGACAGGGACAGTTCTTC. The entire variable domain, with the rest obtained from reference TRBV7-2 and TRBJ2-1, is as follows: GAGVSQSPSNKVTEKGKDVELRCDPISGHTALYWYRQSLGQGLEFLIYFQGNSAPDKSGLPSDRFSAERTGGSVSTLTIQRTQQEDSAVYLCASSLARQGQFFGPGTRLTVL.

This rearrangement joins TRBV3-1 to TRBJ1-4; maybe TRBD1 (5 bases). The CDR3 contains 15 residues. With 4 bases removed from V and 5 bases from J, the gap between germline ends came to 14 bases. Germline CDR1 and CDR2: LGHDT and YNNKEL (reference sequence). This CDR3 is CASSRSGTVNEKLFF. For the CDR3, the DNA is TGTGCCAGCAGCCGTTCCGGGACGGTGAATGAAAAACTGTTTTTT.

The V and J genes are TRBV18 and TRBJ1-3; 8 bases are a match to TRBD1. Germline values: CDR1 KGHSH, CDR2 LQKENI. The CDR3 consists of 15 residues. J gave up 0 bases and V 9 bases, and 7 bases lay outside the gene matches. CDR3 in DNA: TGTGCCAGTCGACAGGGGATTTCCTCTGGAAACACCATATATTTT. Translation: CASRQGISSGNTIYF.

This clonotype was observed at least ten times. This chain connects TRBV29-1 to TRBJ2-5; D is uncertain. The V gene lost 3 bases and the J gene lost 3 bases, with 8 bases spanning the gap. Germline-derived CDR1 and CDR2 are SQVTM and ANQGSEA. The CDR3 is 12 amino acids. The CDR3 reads CSVERGEETQYF. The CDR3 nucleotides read TGCAGCGTTGAGCGTGGGGAAGAGACCCAGTACTTC.

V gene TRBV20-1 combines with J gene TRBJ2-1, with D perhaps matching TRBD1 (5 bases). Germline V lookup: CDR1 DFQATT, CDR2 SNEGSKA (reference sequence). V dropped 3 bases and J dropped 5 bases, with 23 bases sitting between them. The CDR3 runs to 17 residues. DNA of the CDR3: TGCAGTGCTAGTAGTTCCGGATGGGGCGACCCCGACAATGAGCAGTTCTTC. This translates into CSASSSGWGDPDNEQFF.

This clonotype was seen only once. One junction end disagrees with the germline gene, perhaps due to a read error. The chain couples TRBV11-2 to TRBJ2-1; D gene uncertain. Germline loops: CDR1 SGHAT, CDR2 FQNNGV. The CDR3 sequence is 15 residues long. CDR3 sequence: CASSYVASSHNEQFF. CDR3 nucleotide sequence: TGTGCCAGCAGCTATGTTGCATCCTCCCACAATGAGCAGTTTTTC.

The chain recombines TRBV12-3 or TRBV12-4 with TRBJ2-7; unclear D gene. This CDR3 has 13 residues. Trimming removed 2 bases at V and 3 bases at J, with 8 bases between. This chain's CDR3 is CASSLRRSYEQYF. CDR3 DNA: TGTGCCAGCAGTTTACGTCGCAGCTACGAGCAGTACTTC.

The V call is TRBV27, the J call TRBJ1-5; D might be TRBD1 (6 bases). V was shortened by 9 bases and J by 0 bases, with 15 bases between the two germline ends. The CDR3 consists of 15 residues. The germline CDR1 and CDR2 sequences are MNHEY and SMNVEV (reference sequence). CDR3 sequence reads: CASSYRALSNQPQHF. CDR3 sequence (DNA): TGTGCCAGTTCATACAGGGCCCTTAGCAATCAGCCCCAGCATTTT.

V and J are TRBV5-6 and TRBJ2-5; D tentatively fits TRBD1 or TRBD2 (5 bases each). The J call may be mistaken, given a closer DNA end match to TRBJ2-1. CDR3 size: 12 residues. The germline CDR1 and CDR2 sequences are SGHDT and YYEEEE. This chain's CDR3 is CASSFGGFEQFF. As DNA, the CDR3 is TGTGCCAGCAGCTTTGGGGGTTTTGAGCAGTTCTTC.

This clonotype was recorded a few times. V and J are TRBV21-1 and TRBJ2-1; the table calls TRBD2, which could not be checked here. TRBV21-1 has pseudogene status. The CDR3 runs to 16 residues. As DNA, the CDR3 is TGTGCCAGCCCGGGACTCGGAGAAGGCCATTGCAATGAGCAGTTCTTC. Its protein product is CASPGLGEGHCNEQFF.